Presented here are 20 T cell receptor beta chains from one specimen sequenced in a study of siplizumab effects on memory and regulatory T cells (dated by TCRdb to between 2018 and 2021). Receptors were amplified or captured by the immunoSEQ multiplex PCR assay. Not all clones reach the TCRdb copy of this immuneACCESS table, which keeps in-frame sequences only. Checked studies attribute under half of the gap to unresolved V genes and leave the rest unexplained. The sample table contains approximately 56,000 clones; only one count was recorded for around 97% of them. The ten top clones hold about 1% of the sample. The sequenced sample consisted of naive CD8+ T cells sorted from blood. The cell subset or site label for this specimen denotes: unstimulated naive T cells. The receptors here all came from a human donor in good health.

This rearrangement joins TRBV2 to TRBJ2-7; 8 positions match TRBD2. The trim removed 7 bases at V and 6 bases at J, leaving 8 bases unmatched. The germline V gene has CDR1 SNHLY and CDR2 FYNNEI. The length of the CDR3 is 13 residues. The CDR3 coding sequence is TGTGCCAGCATCCAGCGGGAGACGCGCGAGCAGTACTTC. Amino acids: CASIQRETREQYF.

The CDR3 here is CASSQIEGTQYF. In DNA, the CDR3 is TGCGCCAGCAGCCAAATAGAGGGTACGCAGTATTTT. The chain has TRBV4-1 and TRBJ2-3, with a weak D call TRBD2 (5 bases). Trimming left V 2 bases short and J 8 bases short, with 8 bases between. The CDR3 has 12 residues. The germline CDR1 and CDR2 sequences are MGHRA and YSYEKL.

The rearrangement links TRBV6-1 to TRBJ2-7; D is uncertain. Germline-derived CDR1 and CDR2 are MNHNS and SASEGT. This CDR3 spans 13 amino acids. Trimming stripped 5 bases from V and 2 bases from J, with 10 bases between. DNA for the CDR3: TGTGCCAGCAGTACGCGTCTACCCTACGAGCAGTACTTC. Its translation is CASSTRLPYEQYF.

CDR3 region: CASSLGLAGLYNEQFF. The DNA of the CDR3 is TGTGCCAGCAGCTTGGGACTAGCGGGACTATACAATGAGCAGTTCTTC. The gene calls are TRBV11-2 and TRBJ2-1; 13 nucleotides line up with TRBD2. Per the germline V gene, CDR1 is SGHAT and CDR2 is FQNNGV. The CDR3 covers 16 residues. Unmatched junction bases numbered 3, after V lost 3 bases and J lost 4 bases. Drawing the rest from reference TRBV11-2 and TRBJ2-1, the complete variable domain is EAGVAQSPRYKIIEKRQSVAFWCNPISGHATLYWYQQILGQGPKLLIQFQNNGVVDDSQLPKDRFSAERLKGVDSTLKIQPAKLEDSAVYLCASSLGLAGLYNEQFFGPGTRLTVL.

CDR3 in DNA: TGTGCCAGCAGCGTAGGCGACTGGAACTCCTACAATGAGCAGTTCTTC. This encodes CASSVGDWNSYNEQFF. J is TRBJ2-1 and V is TRBV9, with no clear D. V lost 0 bases and J 0 bases, leaving 10 bases between the germline ends. Per germline, CDR1 SGDLS and CDR2 YYNGEE. This CDR3 has 16 amino acids.

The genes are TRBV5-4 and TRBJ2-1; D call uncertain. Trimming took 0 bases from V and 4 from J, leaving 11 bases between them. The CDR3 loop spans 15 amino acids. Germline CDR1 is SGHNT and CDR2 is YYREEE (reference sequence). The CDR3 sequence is CASSLEAIEYNEQFF. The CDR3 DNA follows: TGTGCCAGCAGCTTGGAGGCGATCGAGTACAATGAGCAGTTCTTC.

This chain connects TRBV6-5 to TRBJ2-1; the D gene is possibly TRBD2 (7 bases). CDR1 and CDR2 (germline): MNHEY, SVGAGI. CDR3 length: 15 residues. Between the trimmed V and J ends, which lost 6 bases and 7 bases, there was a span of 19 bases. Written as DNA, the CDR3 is TGTGCCAGCAGCCCCGGGACACCGGGGGGAAATGAGCAGTTCTTC. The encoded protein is CASSPGTPGGNEQFF.

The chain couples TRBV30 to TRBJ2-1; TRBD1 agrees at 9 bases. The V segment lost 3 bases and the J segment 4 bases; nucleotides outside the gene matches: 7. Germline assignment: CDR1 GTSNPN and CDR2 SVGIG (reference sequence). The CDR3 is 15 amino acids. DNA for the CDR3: TGTGCCTGGAGCGCCGGACAGGGGAATTACAATGAGCAGTTCTTC. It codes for CAWSAGQGNYNEQFF.

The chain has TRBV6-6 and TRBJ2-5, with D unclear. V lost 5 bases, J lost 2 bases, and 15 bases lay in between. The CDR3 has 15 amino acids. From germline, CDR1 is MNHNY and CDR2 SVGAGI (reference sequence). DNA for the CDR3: TGTGCCAGCAGTCCTATGGACGTTACTCAAGAGACCCAGTACTTC. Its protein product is CASSPMDVTQETQYF.

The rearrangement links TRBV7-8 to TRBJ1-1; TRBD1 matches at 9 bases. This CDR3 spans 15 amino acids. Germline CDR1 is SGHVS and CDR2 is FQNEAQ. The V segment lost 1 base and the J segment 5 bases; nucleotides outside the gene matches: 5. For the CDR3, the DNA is TGTGCCAGCAGCTTAGGGACAGGGGTCGGGACTGAAGCTTTCTTT. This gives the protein CASSLGTGVGTEAFF.

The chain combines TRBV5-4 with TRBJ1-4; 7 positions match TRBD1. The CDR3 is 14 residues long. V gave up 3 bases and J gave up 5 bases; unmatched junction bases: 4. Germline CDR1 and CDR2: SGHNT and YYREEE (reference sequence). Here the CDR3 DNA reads TGTGCCAGCAGCTCCCGGGACAGAAATGAAAAACTGTTTTTT. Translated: CASSSRDRNEKLFF.

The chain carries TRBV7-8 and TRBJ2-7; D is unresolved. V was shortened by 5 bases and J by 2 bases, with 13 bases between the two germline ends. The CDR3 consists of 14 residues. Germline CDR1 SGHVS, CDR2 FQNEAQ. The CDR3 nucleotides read TGTGCCAGCAGCCACCTTGGCAGGACCTACGAGCAGTACTTC. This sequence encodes CASSHLGRTYEQYF. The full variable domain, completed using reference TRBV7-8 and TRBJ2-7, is GAGVSQSPRYKVAKRGQDVALRCDPISGHVSLFWYQQALGQGPEFLTYFQNEAQLDKSGLPSDRFFAERPEGSVSTLKIQRTQQEDSAVYLCASSHLGRTYEQYFGPGTRLTVT.

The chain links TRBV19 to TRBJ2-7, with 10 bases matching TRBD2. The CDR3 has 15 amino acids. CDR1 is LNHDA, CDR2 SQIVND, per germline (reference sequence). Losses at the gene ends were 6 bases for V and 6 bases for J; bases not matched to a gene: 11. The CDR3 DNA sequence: TGTGCCAGTAGAGACTTAGCGGGAGGAATCGGCGAGCAGTACTTC. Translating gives CASRDLAGGIGEQYF.

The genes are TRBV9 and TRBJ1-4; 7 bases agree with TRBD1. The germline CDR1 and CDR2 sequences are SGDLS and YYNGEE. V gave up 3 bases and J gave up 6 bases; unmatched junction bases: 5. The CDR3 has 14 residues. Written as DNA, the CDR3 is TGTGCCAGCAGCGCCAAGGGACAGTATGAAAAACTGTTTTTT. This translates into CASSAKGQYEKLFF.

The chain's CDR3 is CASALMGAGGNTDTQYF. CDR3 in DNA: TGTGCCAGCGCATTGATGGGGGCGGGAGGAAACACAGATACGCAGTATTTT. The V and J genes are TRBV27 and TRBJ2-3; 8 bases match TRBD2. V trimming: 8 bases; J trimming: 2 bases; junction bases outside the gene matches: 15. CDR1 and CDR2 from the germline V gene are MNHEY and SMNVEV (reference sequence). This CDR3 is built from 17 residues.

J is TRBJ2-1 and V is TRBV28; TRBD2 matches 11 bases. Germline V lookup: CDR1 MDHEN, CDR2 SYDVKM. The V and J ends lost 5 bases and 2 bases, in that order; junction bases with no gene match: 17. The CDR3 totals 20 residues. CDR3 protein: CASSSRRGTSGSTPYNEQFF. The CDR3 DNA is TGTGCCAGCAGTAGCAGGAGGGGGACTAGCGGAAGCACCCCCTACAATGAGCAGTTCTTC.

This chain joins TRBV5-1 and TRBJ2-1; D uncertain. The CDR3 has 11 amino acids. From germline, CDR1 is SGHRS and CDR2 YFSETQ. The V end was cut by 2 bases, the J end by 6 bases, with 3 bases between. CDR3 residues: CASSLGNEQFF. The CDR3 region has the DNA TGCGCCAGCAGCTTAGGCAATGAGCAGTTCTTC.

CDR3 bases: TGCGCCAGCAGCCTCACCCTGGCTAGCGTCGACGAGCAGTACTTC. Its translation is CASSLTLASVDEQYF. The rearrangement uses TRBV5-1 and TRBJ2-7, with a tentative D call TRBD2 (6 bases). Trimming removed 4 bases at V and 5 bases at J, with 19 bases between. The CDR3 loop spans 15 amino acids. Germline values: CDR1 SGHRS, CDR2 YFSETQ.

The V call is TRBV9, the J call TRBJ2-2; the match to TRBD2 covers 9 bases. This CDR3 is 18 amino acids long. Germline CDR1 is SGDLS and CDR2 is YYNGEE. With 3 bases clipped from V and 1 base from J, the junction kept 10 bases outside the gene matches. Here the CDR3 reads CASSGGLRTSVNTGELFF. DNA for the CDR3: TGTGCCAGCAGCGGGGGCCTCAGGACTAGCGTGAACACCGGGGAGCTGTTTTTT.

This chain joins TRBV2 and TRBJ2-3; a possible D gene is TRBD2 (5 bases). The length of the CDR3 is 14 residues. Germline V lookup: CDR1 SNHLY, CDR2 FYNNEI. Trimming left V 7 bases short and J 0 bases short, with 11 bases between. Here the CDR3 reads CASKGLPSTDTQYF. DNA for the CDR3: TGTGCCAGCAAAGGACTTCCTAGCACAGATACGCAGTATTTT.